This TCR beta chain was captured by sequencing in a study of T cell changes during pregnancy in multiple sclerosis. Deletions cut 4 bases from V and 2 bases from J, with 12 bases between. Germline V gene lookup returns CDR1 MNHEY and CDR2 SVGAGI. The CDR3 is 15 residues long. Measured with immunoSEQ multiplex PCR; TCRdb has only the in-frame clones, and not every one. The sample has tens of thousands of clones; 90% are singletons. This clonotype was obtained from a female donor with multiple sclerosis, enrolled in a pregnancy study. The starting material was peripheral blood, obtained in the third trimester of pregnancy. This chain joins TRBV6-5 and TRBJ2-1; a possible D gene is TRBD1 (5 bases). The CDR3 bases are TGTGCCAGCAGTTCAATCAGGGTAACCTACAATGAGCAGTTCTTC. Translated, it gives CASSSIRVTYNEQFF.